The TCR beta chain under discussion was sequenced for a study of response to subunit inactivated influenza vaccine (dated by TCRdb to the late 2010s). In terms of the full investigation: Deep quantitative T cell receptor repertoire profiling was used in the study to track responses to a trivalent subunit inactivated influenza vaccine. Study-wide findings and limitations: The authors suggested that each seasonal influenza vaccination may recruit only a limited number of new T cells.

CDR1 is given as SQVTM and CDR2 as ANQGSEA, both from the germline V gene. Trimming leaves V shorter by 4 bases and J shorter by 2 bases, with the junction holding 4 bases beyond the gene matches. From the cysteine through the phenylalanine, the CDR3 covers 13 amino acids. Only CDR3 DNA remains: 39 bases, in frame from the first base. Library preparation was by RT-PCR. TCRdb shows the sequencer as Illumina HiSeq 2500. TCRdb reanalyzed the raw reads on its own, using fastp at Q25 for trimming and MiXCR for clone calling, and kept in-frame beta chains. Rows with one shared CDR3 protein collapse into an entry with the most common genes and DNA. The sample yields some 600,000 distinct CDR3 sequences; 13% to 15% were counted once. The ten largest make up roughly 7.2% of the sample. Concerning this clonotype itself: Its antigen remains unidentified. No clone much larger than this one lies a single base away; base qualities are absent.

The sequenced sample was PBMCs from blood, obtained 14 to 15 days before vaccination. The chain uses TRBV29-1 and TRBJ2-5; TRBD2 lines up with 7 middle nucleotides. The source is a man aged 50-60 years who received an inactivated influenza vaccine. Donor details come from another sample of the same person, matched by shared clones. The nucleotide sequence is TGCAGCGTTGGGGCTAGCGGTCAAGAGACCCAGTACTTC. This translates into CSVGASGQETQYF.